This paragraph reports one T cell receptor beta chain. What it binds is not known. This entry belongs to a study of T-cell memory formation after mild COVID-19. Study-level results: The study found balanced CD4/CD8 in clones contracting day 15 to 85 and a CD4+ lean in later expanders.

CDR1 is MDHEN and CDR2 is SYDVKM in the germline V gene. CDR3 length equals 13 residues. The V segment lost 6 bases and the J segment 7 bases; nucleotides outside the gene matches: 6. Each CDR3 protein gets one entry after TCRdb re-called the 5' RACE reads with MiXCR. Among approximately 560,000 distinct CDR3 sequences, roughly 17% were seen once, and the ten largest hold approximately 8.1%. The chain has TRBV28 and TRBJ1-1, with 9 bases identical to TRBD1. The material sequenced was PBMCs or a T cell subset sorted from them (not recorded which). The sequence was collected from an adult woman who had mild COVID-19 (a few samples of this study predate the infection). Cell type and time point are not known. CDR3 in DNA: TGTGCCAGCAGGACAGGGGGTAAAAATGAAGCTTTCTTT. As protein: CASRTGGKNEAFF.